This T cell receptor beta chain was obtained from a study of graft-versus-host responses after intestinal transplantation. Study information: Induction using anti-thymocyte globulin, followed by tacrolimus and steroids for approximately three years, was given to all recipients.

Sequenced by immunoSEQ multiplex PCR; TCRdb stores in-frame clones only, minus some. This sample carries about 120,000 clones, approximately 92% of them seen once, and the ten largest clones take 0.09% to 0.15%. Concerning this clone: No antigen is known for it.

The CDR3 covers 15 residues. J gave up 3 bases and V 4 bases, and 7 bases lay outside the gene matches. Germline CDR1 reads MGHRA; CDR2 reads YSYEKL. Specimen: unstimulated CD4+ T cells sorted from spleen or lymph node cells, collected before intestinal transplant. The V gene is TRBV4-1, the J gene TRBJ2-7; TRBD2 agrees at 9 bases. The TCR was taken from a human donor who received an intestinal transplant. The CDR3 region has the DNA TGCGCCAGCAGCCCGGAGGGGACTAGCTTCTACGAGCAGTACTTC. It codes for CASSPEGTSFYEQYF.